This T cell receptor (beta chain) was sequenced in a study of blood T cell repertoires in COVID-19. Study at large: Acute and convalescent COVID-19 samples came from the United States, Italy and Spain. Sources were T cells, B-cell-depleted T cells, or PBMCs; the material itself was cDNA or gDNA.

As originally analysed: Nucleated cell number was recorded as an estimate derived from reference gene primer amplification. Using immunoSEQ multiplex PCR, the repertoire was profiled, and TCRdb retains in-frame clones only, with some absent. The V and J calls and clone size come from that table; D and trimming were worked out from the DNA. Counted here are fewer than 85,000 clones, around 79% occurring once; the ten biggest clones make up roughly 23%. The CDR3 has 15 residues. V shed 6 bases and J 5 bases; nucleotides not matched to a gene: 4. From germline, CDR1 is SNHLY and CDR2 FYNNEI. The sequence was obtained from a man aged 60 to 69 with acute or convalescent COVID-19. The chain employs TRBV2 and TRBJ2-2; 12 nucleotides agree with TRBD2. The sequenced material came from peripheral blood. CDR3 DNA: TGTGCCAGCAGACCCCTAGCGGGGGGGACCGGGGAGCTGTTTTTT. As protein: CASRPLAGGTGELFF.